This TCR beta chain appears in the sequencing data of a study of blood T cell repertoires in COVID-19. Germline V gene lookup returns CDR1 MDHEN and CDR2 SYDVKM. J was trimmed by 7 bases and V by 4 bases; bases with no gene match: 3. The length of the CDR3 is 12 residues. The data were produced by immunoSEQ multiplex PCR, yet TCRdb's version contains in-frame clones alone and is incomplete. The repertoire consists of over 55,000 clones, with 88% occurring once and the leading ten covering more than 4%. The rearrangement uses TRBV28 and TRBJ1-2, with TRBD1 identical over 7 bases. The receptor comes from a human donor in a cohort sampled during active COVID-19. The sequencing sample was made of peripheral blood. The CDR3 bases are TGTGCCAGCAGTTCTACAGGGGTTGGCTACACCTTC. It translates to CASSSTGVGYTF.